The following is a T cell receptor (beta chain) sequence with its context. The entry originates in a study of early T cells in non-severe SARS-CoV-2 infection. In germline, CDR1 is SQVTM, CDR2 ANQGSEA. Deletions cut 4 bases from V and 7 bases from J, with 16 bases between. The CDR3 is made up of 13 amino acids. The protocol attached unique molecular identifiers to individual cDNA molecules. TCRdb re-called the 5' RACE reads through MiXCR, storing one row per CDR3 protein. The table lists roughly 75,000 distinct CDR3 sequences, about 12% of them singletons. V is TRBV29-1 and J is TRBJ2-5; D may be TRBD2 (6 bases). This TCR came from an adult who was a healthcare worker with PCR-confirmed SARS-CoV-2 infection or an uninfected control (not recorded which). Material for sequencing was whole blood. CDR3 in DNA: TGCAGCGTTGTATGGGGGAGGTGGATGACCCAGTACTTC. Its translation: CSVVWGRWMTQYF. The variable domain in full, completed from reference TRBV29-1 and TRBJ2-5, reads SAVISQKPSRDICQRGTSLTIQCQVDSQVTMMFWYRQQPGQSLTLIATANQGSEATYESGFVIDKFPISRPNLTFSTLTVSNMSPEDSSIYLCSVVWGRWMTQYFGPGTRLLVL.